This T cell receptor beta chain was obtained from a study of T cells in localized non-small cell lung cancer. A remark on this clone: The antigen is undetermined.

The data were produced by immunoSEQ multiplex PCR, yet TCRdb's version contains in-frame clones alone and is incomplete. Counted here are around 140,000 clones, 80% to 90% occurring once; the ten biggest clones make up over 1.5%. Whole-study findings and limits: Uninvolved nearby lung showed the greatest T cell clonality, exceeding that found in tumor. Adjacent lung was found to contain a median roughly 60 of the top 100 tumor clones. Because researchers sequenced only one region of the tumor, heterogeneity is still possible.

With 4 bases removed from V and 0 bases from J, the gap between germline ends came to 18 bases. Looked up from germline, CDR1 is SGHRS and CDR2 is YFSETQ. The length of the CDR3 is 17 residues. The chain carries TRBV5-1 and TRBJ2-3; D gene uncertain. The sequence derives from an older female donor with stage I lung adenocarcinoma. This sample comprised peripheral blood, obtained before any cancer treatment. Here the CDR3 reads CASSPGHSAPSTDTQYF. The CDR3 DNA reads as TGCGCCAGCAGCCCTGGGCACAGCGCCCCTAGCACAGATACGCAGTATTTT.